These 4 T cell receptor beta chains share one sample of origin, sequenced in a study of CD8 T cells in ankylosing spondylitis. One entry per CDR3 protein, called by TCRdb with MiXCR from the 5' RACE reads. The data hold approximately 350,000 distinct CDR3 sequences, with approximately 20% observed a single time. Sequences were obtained from blood, either unsorted or a sorted T cell fraction (not recorded which). The origin of the receptors is a male donor with ankylosing spondylitis or in good health (not recorded which).

The CDR3 loop reads CASSVGQNHNEQFF. CDR3 nucleotides: TGTGCCAGCAGCGTAGGGCAGAACCACAATGAGCAGTTCTTC. This chain connects TRBV9 to TRBJ2-1, with no clear D. This CDR3 has 14 amino acids. Trimming cost V 0 bases and J 5 bases, with 9 bases left between them. Germline V gene lookup returns CDR1 SGDLS and CDR2 YYNGEE.

In this sample, this clonotype turned up a few times. The genes are TRBV28 and TRBJ2-1, with D possibly being TRBD1 (6 bases). The CDR3 has 13 amino acids. Germline-derived CDR1 and CDR2 are MDHEN and SYDVKM. Trimming left V 8 bases short and J 7 bases short, with 15 bases between. The CDR3 is CASGSGGLNEQFF. The CDR3 nucleotides are TGTGCCAGCGGTTCTGGGGGCTTGAATGAGCAGTTCTTC.

The chain couples TRBV9 to TRBJ2-5; D is perhaps TRBD1 (6 bases). The germline V and J ends were trimmed by 2 bases and 5 bases, with 13 bases remaining between them. This CDR3 is built from 14 residues. Germline CDR1 reads SGDLS; CDR2 reads YYNGEE. Here the CDR3 reads CASSVSGEPETQYF. As DNA, the CDR3 is TGTGCCAGCAGCGTGTCAGGGGAGCCGGAGACCCAGTACTTC.

V and J are TRBV5-1 and TRBJ2-5; 8 bases are shared with TRBD2. CDR3 length: 16 residues. Germline CDR1 and CDR2: SGHRS and YFSETQ. The V gene end was trimmed by 4 bases and the J gene end by 5 bases; junction bases not matched to a gene: 13. The CDR3, as DNA: TGCGCCAGCAGCCTGGTGGAAGCGGGGGCCTGGGAGACCCAGTACTTC. It specifies CASSLVEAGAWETQYF.